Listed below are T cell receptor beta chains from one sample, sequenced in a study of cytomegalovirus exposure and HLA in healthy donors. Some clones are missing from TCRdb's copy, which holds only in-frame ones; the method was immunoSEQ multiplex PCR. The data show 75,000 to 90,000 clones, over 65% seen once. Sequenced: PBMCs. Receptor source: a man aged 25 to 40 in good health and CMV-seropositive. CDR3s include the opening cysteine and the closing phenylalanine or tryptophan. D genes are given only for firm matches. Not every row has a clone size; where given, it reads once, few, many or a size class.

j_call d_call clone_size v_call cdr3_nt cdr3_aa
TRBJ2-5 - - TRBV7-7 TGTGCCAGCAGCTTAGTCGGGGGGCGGCAAGAGACCCAGTACTTC CASSLVGGRQETQYF
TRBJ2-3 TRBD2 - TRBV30 TGTGCCTGGAGTGGTAGCGGGGAGCGCACAGATACGCAGTATTTT CAWSGSGERTDTQYF
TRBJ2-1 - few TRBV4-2 TGTGCCAGCAGCCAGTCCCTTAATGAGCAGTTCTTC CASSQSLNEQFF
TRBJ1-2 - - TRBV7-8 TGTACCAGCAGCTTAGAGTGGGGGCGAGAAGATGGCTACACCTTC CTSSLEWGREDGYTF
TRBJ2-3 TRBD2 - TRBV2 TGTGCCAGCATCCCGAGGGTAGCGGGAGGTAATATACTCACAGATACGCAGTATTTT CASIPRVAGGNILTDTQYF
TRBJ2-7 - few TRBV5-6 TGTGCCAGCAGCTTGGACAGTCGGTTCTCCTACGAGCAGTACTTC CASSLDSRFSYEQYF
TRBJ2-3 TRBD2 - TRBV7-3 TGTGCCAGCAGCTCACTAGCGGGGGGTGCAGATACGCAGTATTTT CASSSLAGGADTQYF
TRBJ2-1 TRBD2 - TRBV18 TGTGCCAGCTCATCCAGCGGGGCACATGAGCAGTTCTTC CASSSSGAHEQFF
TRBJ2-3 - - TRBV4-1 TGCGCCAGCAGCCAAGATGAGGCAGATACGCAGTATTTT CASSQDEADTQYF
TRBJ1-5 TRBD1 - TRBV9 TGTGCCAGCAGCGCCTCCGGACAGGATAATCAGCCCCAGCATTTT CASSASGQDNQPQHF
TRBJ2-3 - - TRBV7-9 TGTGCCAGCAGCTTTTCTTCGACAGATACGCAGTATTTT CASSFSSTDTQYF
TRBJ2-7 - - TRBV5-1 TGCGCCAGCAGCTTGGGACCGGGGAACGAGCAGTACTTC CASSLGPGNEQYF
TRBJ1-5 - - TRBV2 TGTGCCAGCAGTGAAAATTTGGGAGTCGGTCAGCCCCAGCATTTT CASSENLGVGQPQHF
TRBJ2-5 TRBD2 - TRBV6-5 TGTGCCAGCAGTCAGCGGGGGGGCATCGGGGAGACCCAGTACTTC CASSQRGGIGETQYF
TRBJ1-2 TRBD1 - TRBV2 TGTGCCAGCAGGGCGGACAGGGACTATGGCTACACCTTC CASRADRDYGYTF
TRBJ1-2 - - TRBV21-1 TGTGCCAGCAGCAAGCCGCCTATCGGGTATGGCTACACCTTC CASSKPPIGYGYTF
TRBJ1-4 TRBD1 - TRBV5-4 TGTGCCAGCAGCTCTGGACAGGGCGCGAGGGAAAAACTGTTTTTT CASSSGQGAREKLFF